Listed here are 18 T cell receptor beta chains from one sample, sequenced in a study of Ad26.COV2.S vaccination and SARS-CoV-2 variants. Some clones are missing from TCRdb's copy, which holds only in-frame ones; the method was immunoSEQ multiplex PCR. The data hold about 98,000 clones, with less than 85% observed a single time. The sequencing used peripheral blood, collected after recovery from COVID-19. The receptors stem from a human donor who had recovered from COVID-19.

A few counts support this clone. The genes are TRBV28 and TRBJ1-2; D ambiguous. V shed 5 bases and J shed 7 bases, with 11 bases lying between them. CDR3 length: 12 amino acids. Germline V CDR1 and CDR2: MDHEN, SYDVKM. CDR3 residues: CASSNSPRGYTF. CDR3 DNA sequence: TGTGCCAGCAGTAATTCCCCCCGTGGCTACACCTTC.

The CDR3, as DNA: TGTGCCAGCAGCGGAGAAGGGGCCCCCTGGCCCCAGCATTTT. Amino acid sequence: CASSGEGAPWPQHF. V gene TRBV7-2 combines with J gene TRBJ1-5, with D possibly TRBD1 on 5 matching bases. The CDR3 consists of 14 residues. The germline gives CDR1 SGHTA, CDR2 FQGNSA. Deletions cut 5 bases from V and 9 bases from J, with 17 bases between.

As DNA, the CDR3 is TGTGCCAGCAGGCTGACTAGCGGGGCTTCCCAGGAGACCCAGTACTTC. This gives the protein CASRLTSGASQETQYF. The chain carries TRBV28 and TRBJ2-5, with 11 bases matching TRBD2. The CDR3 contains 16 residues. Germline assignment: CDR1 MDHEN and CDR2 SYDVKM. V shed 6 bases, J shed 5 bases, and the junction held 11 bases outside the gene matches.

The chain recombines TRBV6-5 with TRBJ2-1, with a possible D match to TRBD2 (6 bases). Germline V gene sequence: CDR1 MNHEY, CDR2 SVGAGI. V was trimmed by 10 bases and J by 5 bases, leaving 15 bases between them. CDR3 size: 13 residues. The CDR3 region is CAIGRWGDNEQFF. The CDR3 nucleotides are TGTGCCATCGGCCGGTGGGGGGACAATGAGCAGTTCTTC.

The chain links TRBV20-1 to TRBJ2-1, with D tentatively TRBD2 (5 bases). The CDR3 runs 11 residues. V was trimmed by 3 bases and J by 7 bases, leaving 7 bases between them. The germline gives CDR1 DFQATT, CDR2 SNEGSKA (reference sequence). This chain's CDR3 is CSASPGNEQFF. The CDR3 nucleotides are TGCAGTGCTAGTCCGGGAAATGAGCAGTTCTTC.

The table lists this clone with a few counts. The rearrangement joins TRBV10-1 to TRBJ2-1; 8 positions agree with TRBD2. Germline V CDR1 and CDR2: WNHNN, SYGVQD (reference sequence). The CDR3 has 12 residues. V gave up 9 bases and J gave up 6 bases; unmatched junction bases: 4. The CDR3 region is CARPGLVNEQFF. CDR3 DNA: TGCGCCAGGCCGGGACTAGTCAATGAGCAGTTCTTC.

This chain connects TRBV19 to TRBJ2-7, with D hard to call. The germline V and J ends were trimmed by 8 bases and 0 bases, with 2 bases remaining between them. Germline V lookup: CDR1 LNHDA, CDR2 SQIVND (reference sequence). The CDR3 length is 10 residues. The DNA of the CDR3 is TGTGCCAGTGGCTCCTACGAGCAGTACTTC. This encodes CASGSYEQYF. Drawing the rest from reference TRBV19 and TRBJ2-7, the complete variable domain is DGGITQSPKYLFRKEGQNVTLSCEQNLNHDAMYWYRQDPGQGLRLIYYSQIVNDFQKGDIAEGYSVSREKKESFPLTVTSAQKNPTAFYLCASGSYEQYFGPGTRLTVT.

J is TRBJ2-5 and V is TRBV11-2, with 10 nucleotides matching TRBD2. With V trimmed by 5 bases and J by 4 bases, 13 bases remained unmatched. Germline CDR1 is SGHAT and CDR2 is FQNNGV. The CDR3 is 17 amino acids. This chain's CDR3 is CASSVRPPSGGLETQYF. The CDR3 DNA reads TGTGCCAGCAGCGTAAGACCCCCTAGCGGGGGTTTAGAGACCCAGTACTTC. Full variable domain (outside the CDR3, taken from reference TRBV11-2 and TRBJ2-5): EAGVAQSPRYKIIEKRQSVAFWCNPISGHATLYWYQQILGQGPKLLIQFQNNGVVDDSQLPKDRFSAERLKGVDSTLKIQPAKLEDSAVYLCASSVRPPSGGLETQYFGPGTRLLVL.

This sequence joins TRBV15 and TRBJ1-2; tentative D call: TRBD1 (5 bases). Trimming cost V 11 bases and J 8 bases, with 15 bases left between them. CDR3 length: 11 residues. Germline lookup yields CDR1 LNHNV and CDR2 YYDKDF (reference sequence). The CDR3 bases are TGTGCCGTCGCGGCGGGGGAAGGCTACACCTTC. Residues: CAVAAGEGYTF.

The rearrangement links TRBV2 to TRBJ1-2; 7 bases match TRBD1. The CDR3 is made up of 13 amino acids. Germline V CDR1 and CDR2: SNHLY, FYNNEI. The V segment lost 6 bases and the J segment 4 bases; nucleotides outside the gene matches: 5. The CDR3 DNA reads as TGTGCCAGCAGGACAGGGATGATCTATGGCTACACCTTC. Protein sequence: CASRTGMIYGYTF.

The V and J genes are TRBV7-2 and TRBJ2-4, with D possibly matching TRBD1 (8 bases). Germline CDR1 SGHTA, CDR2 FQGNSA. V lost 4 bases and J 3 bases, leaving 22 bases between the germline ends. The CDR3 has 18 amino acids. In DNA form, the CDR3 reads TGTGCCAGCAGCTCAGGCATCACACAGGGGGAGGGCAAAAACATTCAGTACTTC. Protein product: CASSSGITQGEGKNIQYF.

V usage is TRBV2 and J usage is TRBJ2-7; D may be TRBD2 (6 bases). This CDR3 has 16 amino acids. Germline-derived CDR1 and CDR2 are SNHLY and FYNNEI. V was shortened by 2 bases and J by 0 bases, with 14 bases between the two germline ends. The CDR3 DNA reads TGTGCCAGCAGTGAAAGGGGCGGGGTAAACTCCTACGAGCAGTACTTC. Residues: CASSERGGVNSYEQYF.

This clone was seen only once. The chain carries TRBV10-2 and TRBJ2-7; tentative D call: TRBD1 (5 bases). Looked up from germline, CDR1 is WSHSY and CDR2 is SAAADI. V dropped 10 bases and J dropped 0 bases, with 19 bases sitting between them. The CDR3 sequence is 15 residues long. CDR3 region: CATHPLGQSSYEQYF. The CDR3 DNA reads TGCGCCACCCATCCTTTGGGGCAGAGCTCCTACGAGCAGTACTTC.

J is TRBJ2-1 and V is TRBV29-1; D may correspond to TRBD1 or TRBD2 (5 bases each). Trimming took 8 bases from V and 5 from J, leaving 13 bases between them. CDR1 and CDR2 (germline): SQVTM, ANQGSEA. The CDR3 sequence is 12 residues long. CDR3 nucleotide sequence: TGCAGCCAAGATGGGGACCACAATGAGCAGTTCTTC. Translated, it gives CSQDGDHNEQFF.

CDR3 sequence: CASSQDSTDNYGYTF. CDR3 nucleotide sequence: TGTGCCAGCAGCCAAGATAGTACGGATAACTATGGCTACACCTTC. The V call is TRBV4-2, the J call TRBJ1-2; D not resolved. The CDR3 length is 15 residues. V was cut by 0 bases and J by 1 base, with 9 bases left in between. Looked up from germline, CDR1 is LGHNA and CDR2 is YNFKEQ.

CDR3 sequence: CASSLGSGGMVSPLHF. The CDR3, as DNA: TGTGCCAGCAGCTTAGGTTCAGGGGGCATGGTTTCACCCCTCCACTTT. The chain combines TRBV7-2 with TRBJ1-6; 8 positions match TRBD1. Germline V gives CDR1 SGHTA, CDR2 FQGNSA. Unmatched junction bases numbered 8, after V lost 1 base and J lost 9 bases. The CDR3 spans 16 residues.

The chain joins TRBV28 to TRBJ2-3; TRBD1 is a possible D gene (5 bases). The germline CDR1 and CDR2 sequences are MDHEN and SYDVKM. V dropped 3 bases and J dropped 6 bases, with 13 bases sitting between them. The CDR3 length is 14 residues. The CDR3 region has the DNA TGTGCCAGCAGTTTCAGGGCAGGGCCCGATACGCAGTATTTT. It is translated as CASSFRAGPDTQYF.

This chain connects TRBV5-4 to TRBJ2-1, with 9 bases matching TRBD2. Trimming at V came to 4 bases and at J to 3 bases, leaving 8 bases not matched to a gene. CDR3 length: 16 amino acids. The germline V gene has CDR1 SGHNT and CDR2 YYREEE (reference sequence). In DNA form, the CDR3 reads TGTGCCAGCAGCCGTGAGACTAGCGGTTTCTACAATGAGCAGTTCTTC. Translation gives CASSRETSGFYNEQFF. The variable domain in full, with the rest retrieved from reference TRBV5-4 and TRBJ2-1, is ETGVTQSPTHLIKTRGQQVTLRCSSQSGHNTVSWYQQALGQGPQFIFQYYREEENGRGNFPPRFSGLQFPNYSSELNVNALELDDSALYLCASSRETSGFYNEQFFGPGTRLTVL.